The rows below give T cell receptor beta chains drawn from one sample of a study of vaccination and CD4 T cells after COVID-19. These receptors have no identified antigens. TCRdb used MiXCR to reprocess the PCR reads, holding one entry per CDR3 protein. The sample lists around 10,000 distinct CDR3 sequences, 25% to 35% occurring once. Sequencing input: cultured CD4+ T cells from blood. These receptors originate from a human donor with COVID-19. The CDR3 runs from the conserved cysteine through the conserved F or W. D genes are given only for firm matches. Some rows mark clone size as missing; the rest say once, few, many or name a class of expanded clone.

size	V	D	J	CDR3	DNA
-	TRBV5-1	-	TRBJ1-1	CASSSGESTEAFF	TGCGCCAGCAGCTCGGGGGAAAGCACTGAAGCTTTCTTT
-	TRBV6-2/TRBV6-3	-	TRBJ2-2	CASTRNPLALPGELFF	TGTGCCAGCACCCGAAACCCTCTAGCACTACCCGGGGAGCTGTTTTTT
-	TRBV27	TRBD2	TRBJ2-3	CAGEQRESSTDTQYF	TGTGCCGGAGAGCAGCGGGAGTCTAGCACAGATACGCAGTATTTT
few	TRBV12-3/TRBV12-4	-	TRBJ2-1	CASSLNYGDNEQFF	TGTGCCAGCAGTCTAAATTACGGGGACAATGAGCAGTTCTTC
medium-sized	TRBV20-1	-	TRBJ1-5	CSAPRQGNQPQHF	TGCAGTGCTCCTCGGCAGGGCAATCAGCCCCAGCATTTT
-	TRBV5-4	-	TRBJ2-5	CASSPGVQKTQYF	TGTGCCAGCAGCCCGGGAGTACAGAAGACCCAGTACTTC
-	TRBV12-2	-	TRBJ2-3	CASRPTGQLDDTQYF	TGTGCAAGTCGCCCGACAGGCCAGTTGGATGATACGCAGTATTTT
-	TRBV6-2/TRBV6-3	-	TRBJ2-1	CASSYAQAHPSSYNEQFF	TGTGCCAGCAGTTACGCACAGGCCCATCCGAGCTCCTACAATGAGCAGTTCTTC
-	TRBV5-1	-	TRBJ2-2	CASSLAEYGELFF	TGCGCCAGCAGCTTGGCGGAATACGGGGAGCTGTTTTTT
-	TRBV11-2	-	TRBJ2-7	CASSLEVILHEQYF	TGTGCCAGCAGCTTAGAGGTAATTCTCCACGAGCAGTACTTC
few	TRBV12-3/TRBV12-4	-	TRBJ1-5	CASSRTYSNQPQHF	TGTGCCAGCAGTAGGACGTATAGCAATCAGCCCCAGCATTTT
-	TRBV25-1	TRBD1	TRBJ1-1	CASSGLGQGGVLNTEAFF	TGTGCCAGCAGTGGACTAGGACAGGGAGGGGTGTTGAACACTGAAGCTTTCTTT
-	TRBV12-3/TRBV12-4	-	TRBJ2-5	CASSFGETQYF	TGTGCCAGCAGTTTCGGAGAGACCCAGTACTTC
few	TRBV19	TRBD1	TRBJ2-4	CASSLNRDRGIQYF	TGTGCCAGTAGCCTCAACCGGGACAGGGGCATTCAGTACTTC
few	TRBV7-6	-	TRBJ1-1	CASSSRPTGNTEAFF	TGTGCCAGCAGCTCCAGACCGACCGGGAACACTGAAGCTTTCTTT
-	TRBV20-1	-	TRBJ2-5	CSASREQETQYF	TGCAGTGCTAGTAGGGAGCAAGAGACCCAGTACTTC
-	TRBV20-1	-	TRBJ1-2	CSASDSWEGANYGYTF	TGCAGTGCTAGTGATTCTTGGGAGGGTGCTAACTATGGCTACACCTTC
-	TRBV6-1	-	TRBJ1-3	CASRGTGLGNTIYF	TGTGCCAGCAGGGGAACGGGGCTAGGAAACACCATATATTTT
few	TRBV19	TRBD2	TRBJ2-2	CASTIKRGGATGELFF	TGTGCCAGTACGATAAAGCGGGGGGGCGCCACCGGGGAGCTGTTTTTT
-	TRBV27	-	TRBJ2-7	CASSLRLAGMPYEQYF	TGTGCCAGCAGTTTGCGATTGGCGGGGATGCCCTACGAGCAGTACTTC
-	TRBV7-9	TRBD1	TRBJ1-1	CASSLRGTAGGLRGTEAFF	TGTGCCAGCAGCTTACGGGGGACAGCCGGGGGCCTAAGGGGCACTGAAGCTTTCTTT
-	TRBV20-1	-	TRBJ1-1	CSAPGTFNTEAFF	TGCAGTGCCCCCGGCACCTTCAACACTGAAGCTTTCTTT
-	TRBV6-1	TRBD1	TRBJ2-5	CASSERQGEETQYF	TGTGCCAGCAGTGAAAGGCAGGGGGAGGAGACCCAGTACTTC
-	TRBV28	-	TRBJ1-2	CASDRRLPPNYGYTF	TGTGCCAGCGACAGGCGCCTCCCTCCTAACTATGGCTACACCTTC
-	TRBV14	TRBD2	TRBJ2-3	CASSQDGSGGLYTDTQYF	TGTGCCAGCAGCCAAGATGGGAGCGGGGGGCTATACACAGATACGCAGTATTTT
few	TRBV19	-	TRBJ1-5	CASGERAGQPQHF	TGTGCCAGTGGGGAGAGGGCGGGTCAGCCCCAGCATTTT
-	TRBV7-2	TRBD1	TRBJ1-2	CASSSGQDGYGYTF	TGTGCCAGCAGCTCGGGACAGGATGGCTATGGCTACACCTTC
-	TRBV6-5	-	TRBJ1-1	CASSYGGTTMNTEAFF	TGTGCCAGCAGTTACGGGGGGACCACAATGAACACTGAAGCTTTCTTT
few	TRBV11-3	TRBD1	TRBJ1-1	CASSLGLGTADTEAFF	TGTGCCAGCAGCTTAGGCCTCGGGACAGCCGATACTGAAGCTTTCTTT
once	TRBV18	-	TRBJ1-2	CASSLQGSNYGYTF	TGTGCCAGCTCACTACAGGGATCCAACTATGGCTACACCTTC